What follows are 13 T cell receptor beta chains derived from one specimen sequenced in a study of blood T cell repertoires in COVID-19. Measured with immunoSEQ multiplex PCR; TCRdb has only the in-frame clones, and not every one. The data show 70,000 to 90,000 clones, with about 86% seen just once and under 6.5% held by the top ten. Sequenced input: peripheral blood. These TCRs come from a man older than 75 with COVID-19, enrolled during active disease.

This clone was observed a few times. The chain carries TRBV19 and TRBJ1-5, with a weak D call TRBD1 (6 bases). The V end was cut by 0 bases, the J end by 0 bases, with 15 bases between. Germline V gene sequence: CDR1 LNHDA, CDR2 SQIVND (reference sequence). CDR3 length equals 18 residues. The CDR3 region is CASSIEAGARISNQPQHF. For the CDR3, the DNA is TGTGCCAGTAGTATAGAGGCAGGGGCCCGAATTAGCAATCAGCCCCAGCATTTT.

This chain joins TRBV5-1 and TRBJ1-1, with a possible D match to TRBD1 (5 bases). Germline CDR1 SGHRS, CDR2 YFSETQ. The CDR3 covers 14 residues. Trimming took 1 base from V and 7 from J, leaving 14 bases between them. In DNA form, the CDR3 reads TGCGCCAGCAGCTTGTCCAGGGATTTGGGTGAAGCTTTCTTT. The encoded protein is CASSLSRDLGEAFF.

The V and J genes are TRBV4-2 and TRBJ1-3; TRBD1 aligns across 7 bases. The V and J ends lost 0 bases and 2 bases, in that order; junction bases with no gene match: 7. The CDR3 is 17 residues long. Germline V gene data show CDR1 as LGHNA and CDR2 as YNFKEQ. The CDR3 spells CASSQDLSGTAGNTIYF. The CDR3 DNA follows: TGTGCCAGCAGCCAAGACCTGTCCGGGACAGCTGGAAACACCATATATTTT.

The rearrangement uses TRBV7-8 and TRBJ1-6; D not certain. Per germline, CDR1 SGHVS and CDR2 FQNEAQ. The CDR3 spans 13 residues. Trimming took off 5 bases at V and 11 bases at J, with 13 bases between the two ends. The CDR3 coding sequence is TGTGCCAGCAGCCCACTAACCGGGACACCCCTCCACTTT. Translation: CASSPLTGTPLHF.

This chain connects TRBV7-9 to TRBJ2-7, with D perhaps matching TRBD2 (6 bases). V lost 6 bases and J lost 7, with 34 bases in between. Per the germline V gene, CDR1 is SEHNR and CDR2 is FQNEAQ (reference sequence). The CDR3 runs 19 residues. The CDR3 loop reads CASRPQAPVTQNGAGEQYF. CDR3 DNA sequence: TGTGCCAGCAGACCCCAGGCCCCCGTAACCCAGAATGGGGCGGGGGAGCAGTACTTC.

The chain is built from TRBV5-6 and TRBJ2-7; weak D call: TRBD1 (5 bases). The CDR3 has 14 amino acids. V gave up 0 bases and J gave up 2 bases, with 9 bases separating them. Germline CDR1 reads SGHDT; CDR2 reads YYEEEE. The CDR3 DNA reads TGTGCCAGCAGCTTGGCAGGGATCCCCTACGAGCAGTACTTC. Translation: CASSLAGIPYEQYF.

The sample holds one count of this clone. The CDR3 DNA is TGTGCCAGCAGTGAAACGGAGGACTATGGCTACACCTTC. Amino acid sequence: CASSETEDYGYTF. The chain joins TRBV6-1 to TRBJ1-2; unclear D gene. The CDR3 length is 13 residues. The ends were cut back, 2 bases at V and 3 bases at J, with 7 bases in the middle. Germline-derived CDR1 and CDR2 are MNHNS and SASEGT.

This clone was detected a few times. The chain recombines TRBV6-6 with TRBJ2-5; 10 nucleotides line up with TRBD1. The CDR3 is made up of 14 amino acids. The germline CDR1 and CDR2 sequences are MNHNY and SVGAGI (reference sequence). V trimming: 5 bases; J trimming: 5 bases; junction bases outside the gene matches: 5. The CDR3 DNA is TGTGCCAGCAGTAGACAGGGGGCGAGGGAGACCCAGTACTTC. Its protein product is CASSRQGARETQYF.

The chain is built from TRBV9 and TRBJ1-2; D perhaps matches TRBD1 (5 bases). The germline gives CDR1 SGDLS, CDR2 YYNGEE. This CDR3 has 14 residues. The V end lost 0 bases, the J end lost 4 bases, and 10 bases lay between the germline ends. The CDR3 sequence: CASSVGQGGYGYTF. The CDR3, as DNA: TGTGCCAGCAGCGTAGGGCAGGGCGGCTATGGCTACACCTTC.

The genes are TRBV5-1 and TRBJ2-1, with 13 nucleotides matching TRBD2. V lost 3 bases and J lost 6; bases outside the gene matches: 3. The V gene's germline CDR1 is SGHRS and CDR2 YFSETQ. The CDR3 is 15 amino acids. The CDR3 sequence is CASSSGLAGTNEQFF. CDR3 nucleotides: TGCGCCAGCAGCTCGGGACTAGCGGGGACCAATGAGCAGTTCTTC.

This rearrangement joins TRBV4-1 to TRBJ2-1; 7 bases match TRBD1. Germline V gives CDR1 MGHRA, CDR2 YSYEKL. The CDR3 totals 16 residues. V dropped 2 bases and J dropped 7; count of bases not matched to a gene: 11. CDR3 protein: CASSQPGRGQKNEQFF. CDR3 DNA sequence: TGCGCCAGCAGCCAACCCGGTAGGGGGCAGAAGAATGAGCAGTTCTTC.

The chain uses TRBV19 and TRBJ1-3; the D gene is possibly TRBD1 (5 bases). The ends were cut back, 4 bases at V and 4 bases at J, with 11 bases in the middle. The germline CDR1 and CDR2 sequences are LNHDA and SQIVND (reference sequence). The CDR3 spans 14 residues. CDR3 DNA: TGTGCCAGTAGTACTTCAGGGCCCGGAAACACCATATATTTT. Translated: CASSTSGPGNTIYF.

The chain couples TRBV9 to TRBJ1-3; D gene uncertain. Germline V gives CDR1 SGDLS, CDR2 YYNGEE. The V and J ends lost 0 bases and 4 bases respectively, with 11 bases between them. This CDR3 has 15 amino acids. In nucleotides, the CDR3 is TGTGCCAGCAGCGTAGTCGGGGAAAGGGGAAACACCATATATTTT. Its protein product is CASSVVGERGNTIYF.